Listed below are T cell receptor beta chains from one sample, sequenced in a study of CD8 T cells in Susac syndrome. A single record per CDR3 protein comes from TCRdb applying MiXCR to the immunoSEQ multiplex PCR reads. The data hold about 130,000 distinct CDR3 sequences, with over 90% observed a single time. The sequenced sample was CD8+ T cells from PBMCs. Receptor source: a human donor with Susac syndrome. Each CDR3 is given with its conserved first and last residue. A D gene is named only where the DNA matches it firmly. Clone size appears in some rows only: once, few, many, or a class for an expanded clone.

V gene: TRBV7-2; J gene: TRBJ2-5; D gene: TRBD1; clone size: -; CDR3 DNA: TGTGCCAGCAGCTGGGGACAGGGCGTTCCCCCTCAAGAGACCCAGTACTTC; CDR3 protein: CASSWGQGVPPQETQYF
V gene: TRBV12-3/TRBV12-4; J gene: TRBJ2-5; D gene: TRBD1; clone size: -; CDR3 DNA: TGTGCCAGCAGCCACTCAGGACAGGGGGCACGGGAGACCCAGTACTTC; CDR3 protein: CASSHSGQGARETQYF
V gene: TRBV29-1; J gene: TRBJ2-1; D gene: -; clone size: -; CDR3 DNA: TGCAGCGTTGTGGGGCTAGTGGATGAGCAGTTCTTC; CDR3 protein: CSVVGLVDEQFF
V gene: TRBV5-6; J gene: TRBJ1-5; D gene: -; clone size: -; CDR3 DNA: TGTGCCAGCAGCTACCCGGGTCCCAATCAGCCCCAGCATTTT; CDR3 protein: CASSYPGPNQPQHF
V gene: TRBV7-3; J gene: TRBJ2-7; D gene: TRBD2; clone size: -; CDR3 DNA: TGTGCCAGCAGCCTAACCGGGGGCTTGGCGGGAGGGAGCTCCTACGAGCAGTACTTC; CDR3 protein: CASSLTGGLAGGSSYEQYF
V gene: TRBV24-1; J gene: TRBJ2-1; D gene: TRBD2; clone size: -; CDR3 DNA: TGTGCCACCAGTGATTTAACGGGAGGTATAGGGGATGAGCAGTTCTTC; CDR3 protein: CATSDLTGGIGDEQFF
V gene: TRBV7-9; J gene: TRBJ2-7; D gene: -; clone size: -; CDR3 DNA: TGTGCCAGCAGCTTTTCCCGGATAGGGGGGGACTACGAGCAGTACTTC; CDR3 protein: CASSFSRIGGDYEQYF
V gene: TRBV20-1; J gene: TRBJ2-7; D gene: -; clone size: -; CDR3 DNA: TGCAGTGCTAGAGACACAGGTCCCCCCGGCTACGAGCAGTACTTC; CDR3 protein: CSARDTGPPGYEQYF
V gene: TRBV24-1; J gene: TRBJ1-2; D gene: -; clone size: once; CDR3 DNA: TGTGCCACCAGTGATCGGTCAGGCTACTATGGCTACACCTTC; CDR3 protein: CATSDRSGYYGYTF
V gene: TRBV5-4; J gene: TRBJ1-1; D gene: -; clone size: -; CDR3 DNA: TGTGCCAGCAGCTTGGGGGCAGAAGACACTGAAGCTTTCTTT; CDR3 protein: CASSLGAEDTEAFF
V gene: TRBV11-2; J gene: TRBJ2-1; D gene: -; clone size: -; CDR3 DNA: TGTGCCAGCAGCTTCGAAGGGAGCTCCTACAATGAGCAGTTCTTC; CDR3 protein: CASSFEGSSYNEQFF
V gene: TRBV21-1; J gene: TRBJ1-1; D gene: -; clone size: -; CDR3 DNA: TGTGCCAGCAGCGAAGGTCTCCTGGGGACTGAAGCTTTCTTT; CDR3 protein: CASSEGLLGTEAFF
V gene: TRBV30; J gene: TRBJ2-1; D gene: -; clone size: once; CDR3 DNA: TGTGCCTGGGGGCAGGGGAACAATGAGCAGTTCTTC; CDR3 protein: CAWGQGNNEQFF
V gene: TRBV6-5; J gene: TRBJ2-1; D gene: -; clone size: -; CDR3 DNA: TGTGCCAGCAGTCAAGACAGGACAAATGAGCAGTTCTTC; CDR3 protein: CASSQDRTNEQFF
V gene: TRBV4-2; J gene: TRBJ2-3; D gene: -; clone size: -; CDR3 DNA: TGTGCCAGCAGCCCCTCGGAGGGCTCGAGCACAGATACGCAGTATTTT; CDR3 protein: CASSPSEGSSTDTQYF
V gene: TRBV5-1; J gene: TRBJ2-1; D gene: TRBD2; clone size: -; CDR3 DNA: TGCGCCAGCAGCTCCCCGCGAGCGGGAAGGGGCTCCAATGAGCAGTTCTTC; CDR3 protein: CASSSPRAGRGSNEQFF
V gene: TRBV3-1; J gene: TRBJ2-7; D gene: TRBD1; clone size: -; CDR3 DNA: TGTGCCAGCACCCGACAGGGCTCCCCCAACGAGCAGTACTTC; CDR3 protein: CASTRQGSPNEQYF
V gene: TRBV7-3; J gene: TRBJ2-1; D gene: -; clone size: -; CDR3 DNA: TGTGCCAGCAGCTCCATTTCCGGGACCCGCAATGAGCAGTTCTTC; CDR3 protein: CASSSISGTRNEQFF
V gene: TRBV7-9; J gene: TRBJ1-2; D gene: -; clone size: -; CDR3 DNA: TGTGCCAGCAGCTTGACTGCTTCTAACTATGGCTACACCTTC; CDR3 protein: CASSLTASNYGYTF
V gene: TRBV12-3/TRBV12-4; J gene: TRBJ1-5; D gene: -; clone size: -; CDR3 DNA: TGTGCCAGCAGTTTAGGAGGAGGAAGTCAGCCCCAGCATTTT; CDR3 protein: CASSLGGGSQPQHF
V gene: TRBV9; J gene: TRBJ2-1; D gene: -; clone size: -; CDR3 DNA: TGTGCCAGCAGCGTAGACTCCTACAATGAGCAGTTCTTC; CDR3 protein: CASSVDSYNEQFF
V gene: TRBV12-3/TRBV12-4; J gene: TRBJ1-2; D gene: -; clone size: -; CDR3 DNA: TGTGCCAGCAGTTTTGGGGGTCAAAACACCTTC; CDR3 protein: CASSFGGQNTF
V gene: TRBV30; J gene: TRBJ2-6; D gene: -; clone size: -; CDR3 DNA: TGTGCCTGGAGCCCCCGGTGGGCTGGGGCCAACGTCCTGACTTTC; CDR3 protein: CAWSPRWAGANVLTF
V gene: TRBV13; J gene: TRBJ2-1; D gene: TRBD2; clone size: -; CDR3 DNA: TGTGCCAGCAGCGCCGGGACTAAAACCTACAATGAGCAGTTCTTC; CDR3 protein: CASSAGTKTYNEQFF
V gene: TRBV19; J gene: TRBJ2-7; D gene: -; clone size: once; CDR3 DNA: TGTGCCAGTAGTATGCTCGCGGAGAGCTCCTACGAGCAGTACTTC; CDR3 protein: CASSMLAESSYEQYF
V gene: TRBV24-1; J gene: TRBJ1-1; D gene: -; clone size: -; CDR3 DNA: TGTGCCACCAGTGTTTCCTTAGGGCCCAGGGGATCGAACACTGAAGCTTTCTTT; CDR3 protein: CATSVSLGPRGSNTEAFF
V gene: TRBV2; J gene: TRBJ1-1; D gene: -; clone size: -; CDR3 DNA: TGTGCCAGCCGGACGGAGGCTCGAGAAGCTTTCTTT; CDR3 protein: CASRTEAREAFF
V gene: TRBV5-1; J gene: TRBJ2-1; D gene: TRBD1; clone size: -; CDR3 DNA: TGCGCCAGCAGCGCCGGGACAGGGGGGGGCGAGCAGTTCTTC; CDR3 protein: CASSAGTGGGEQFF
V gene: TRBV27; J gene: TRBJ2-4; D gene: TRBD1; clone size: -; CDR3 DNA: TGTGCCAGCAGTTTGGAAGGGACAGGGTTTCACATTCAGTACTTC; CDR3 protein: CASSLEGTGFHIQYF
V gene: TRBV7-2; J gene: TRBJ1-2; D gene: -; clone size: once; CDR3 DNA: TGTGCCAGCAGCTTAGAAACTTTAGGCTACACCTTC; CDR3 protein: CASSLETLGYTF
V gene: TRBV20-1; J gene: TRBJ2-6; D gene: -; clone size: -; CDR3 DNA: TGCAGTGCTAGTGTGGGGATTGGGGCCAACGTCCTGACTTTC; CDR3 protein: CSASVGIGANVLTF
V gene: TRBV13; J gene: TRBJ2-7; D gene: TRBD2; clone size: -; CDR3 DNA: TGTGCCAGCAGCCACTCCGGACTAGCGAGCGAGCAGTACTTC; CDR3 protein: CASSHSGLASEQYF
V gene: TRBV12-3/TRBV12-4; J gene: TRBJ2-3; D gene: -; clone size: -; CDR3 DNA: TGTGCCAGCAGCCCCTGGGGGCATGAAGATACGCAGTATTTT; CDR3 protein: CASSPWGHEDTQYF
V gene: TRBV29-1; J gene: TRBJ2-2; D gene: -; clone size: -; CDR3 DNA: TGCAGCGTTGAAGTCCCGGCAAACACCGGGGAGCTGTTTTTT; CDR3 protein: CSVEVPANTGELFF
V gene: TRBV5-6; J gene: TRBJ1-1; D gene: TRBD1; clone size: -; CDR3 DNA: TGTGCCAGCAGCTTGGCAGTGTCGGACAGGGGGCGTTCGAACACTGAAGCTTTCTTT; CDR3 protein: CASSLAVSDRGRSNTEAFF
V gene: TRBV27; J gene: TRBJ1-5; D gene: -; clone size: once; CDR3 DNA: TGTGCCAGCAGTAAGGCAGGGGCTCAGCCCCAGCATTTT; CDR3 protein: CASSKAGAQPQHF
V gene: TRBV9; J gene: TRBJ2-5; D gene: -; clone size: few; CDR3 DNA: TGTGCCAGCAGCCCCGGCGGGGAGACCCAGTACTTC; CDR3 protein: CASSPGGETQYF
V gene: TRBV1; J gene: TRBJ2-7; D gene: -; clone size: -; CDR3 DNA: TGCACCAGCAGCCAAGATAACTGTCACAGGCCCTACTACGAGCAGTACTTC; CDR3 protein: CTSSQDNCHRPYYEQYF
V gene: TRBV29-1; J gene: TRBJ2-1; D gene: -; clone size: -; CDR3 DNA: TGCAGCGTTGAAGGGTGGCCAATCTCCTACAATGAGCAGTTCTTC; CDR3 protein: CSVEGWPISYNEQFF
V gene: TRBV27; J gene: TRBJ2-5; D gene: TRBD2; clone size: -; CDR3 DNA: TGTGCCAGCAGACCCGGGACTAGCTGGAAAGAGACCCAGTACTTC; CDR3 protein: CASRPGTSWKETQYF
V gene: TRBV3-1; J gene: TRBJ2-7; D gene: -; clone size: once; CDR3 DNA: TGTGCCAGCAGCCCCGTCGGATCAACCTACGAGCAGTACTTC; CDR3 protein: CASSPVGSTYEQYF
V gene: TRBV24-1; J gene: TRBJ2-2; D gene: -; clone size: -; CDR3 DNA: TGTGCCACCAGCGGTACTAAAACCCCTACCGGGGAGCTGTTTTTT; CDR3 protein: CATSGTKTPTGELFF
V gene: TRBV3-1; J gene: TRBJ2-1; D gene: TRBD2; clone size: -; CDR3 DNA: TGTGCCAGCAGCCCTGTGTCCGGACTAGTGTCGAATGAGCAGTTCTTC; CDR3 protein: CASSPVSGLVSNEQFF
V gene: TRBV2; J gene: TRBJ2-7; D gene: TRBD1; clone size: once; CDR3 DNA: TGTGCCAGCACGGACAGGGCCTCCGACTACGAGCAGTACTTC; CDR3 protein: CASTDRASDYEQYF
V gene: TRBV10-3; J gene: TRBJ2-5; D gene: -; clone size: once; CDR3 DNA: TGTGCCGCCGGCGCGGAGCCCCAAGAGACCCAGTACTTC; CDR3 protein: CAAGAEPQETQYF
V gene: TRBV6-4; J gene: TRBJ1-5; D gene: TRBD1; clone size: -; CDR3 DNA: TGTGCCAGCAGTGACATTTCGAGACAGGGGAATCAGCCCCAGCATTTT; CDR3 protein: CASSDISRQGNQPQHF
V gene: TRBV4-1; J gene: TRBJ2-7; D gene: -; clone size: once; CDR3 DNA: TGCGCCAGCAGCCAAGGTGGGGGCACGTACGAGCAGTACTTC; CDR3 protein: CASSQGGGTYEQYF
V gene: TRBV6-2/TRBV6-3; J gene: TRBJ2-2; D gene: -; clone size: -; CDR3 DNA: TGTGCCAGCAGTTACCGTACTAAGTCGAACACCGGGGAGCTGTTTTTT; CDR3 protein: CASSYRTKSNTGELFF
V gene: TRBV4-1; J gene: TRBJ1-1; D gene: TRBD1; clone size: -; CDR3 DNA: TGCGCCAGCAGCCAAGGGGACAGGGACACTGAAGCTTTCTTT; CDR3 protein: CASSQGDRDTEAFF
V gene: TRBV5-1; J gene: TRBJ2-1; D gene: TRBD2; clone size: few; CDR3 DNA: TGCGCCAGCAGCTTGGGACCCACTAGCGGGAGCACCAATGAGCAGTTCTTC; CDR3 protein: CASSLGPTSGSTNEQFF
V gene: TRBV27; J gene: TRBJ2-2; D gene: -; clone size: once; CDR3 DNA: TGTGCCAGCAGACGTATAGATACCGGGGAGCTGTTTTTT; CDR3 protein: CASRRIDTGELFF
V gene: TRBV5-4; J gene: TRBJ2-1; D gene: -; clone size: -; CDR3 DNA: TGTGCCAGCAGCCCCGGGCTACTAGTAACGGCCTACAATGAGCAGTTCTTC; CDR3 protein: CASSPGLLVTAYNEQFF
V gene: TRBV20-1; J gene: TRBJ2-2; D gene: -; clone size: -; CDR3 DNA: TGCAGTGCTACAGACACCGGGGAGCTGTTTTTT; CDR3 protein: CSATDTGELFF
V gene: TRBV2; J gene: TRBJ2-7; D gene: -; clone size: -; CDR3 DNA: TGTGCCAGCAGTGAAGACAGCGAAGGACCAGCCTACGAGCAGTACTTC; CDR3 protein: CASSEDSEGPAYEQYF
V gene: TRBV12-3/TRBV12-4; J gene: TRBJ2-7; D gene: -; clone size: -; CDR3 DNA: TGTGCCAGCAGTATAGGGGTTCCGGTCAACGAGCAGTACTTC; CDR3 protein: CASSIGVPVNEQYF